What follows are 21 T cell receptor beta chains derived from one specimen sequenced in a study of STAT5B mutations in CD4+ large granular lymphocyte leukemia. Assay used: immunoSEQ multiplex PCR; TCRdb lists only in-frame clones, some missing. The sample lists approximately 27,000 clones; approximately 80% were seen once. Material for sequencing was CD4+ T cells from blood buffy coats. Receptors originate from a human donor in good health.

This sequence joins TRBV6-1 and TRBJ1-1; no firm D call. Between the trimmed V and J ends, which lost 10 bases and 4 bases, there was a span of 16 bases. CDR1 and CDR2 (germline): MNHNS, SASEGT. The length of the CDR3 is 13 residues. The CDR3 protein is CATSALRSTEAFF. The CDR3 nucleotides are TGTGCCACCTCGGCCCTCCGGAGCACTGAAGCTTTCTTT.

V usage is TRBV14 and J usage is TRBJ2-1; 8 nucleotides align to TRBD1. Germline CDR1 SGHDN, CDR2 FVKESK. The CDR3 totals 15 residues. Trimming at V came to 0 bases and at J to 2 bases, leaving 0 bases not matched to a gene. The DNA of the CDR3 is TGTGCCAGCAGCCAAGAACAGGGGGCCTACAATGAGCAGTTCTTC. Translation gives CASSQEQGAYNEQFF.

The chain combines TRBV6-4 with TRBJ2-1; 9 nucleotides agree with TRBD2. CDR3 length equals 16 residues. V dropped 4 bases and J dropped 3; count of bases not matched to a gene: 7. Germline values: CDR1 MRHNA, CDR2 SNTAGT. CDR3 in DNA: TGTGCCAGCAGTGTTCATTCAGCGGGAGGCTACAATGAGCAGTTCTTC. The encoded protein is CASSVHSAGGYNEQFF.

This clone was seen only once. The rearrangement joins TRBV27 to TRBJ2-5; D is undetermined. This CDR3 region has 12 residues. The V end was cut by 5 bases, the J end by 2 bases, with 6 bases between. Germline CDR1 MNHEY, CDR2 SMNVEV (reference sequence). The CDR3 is CASSANQETQYF. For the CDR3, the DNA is TGTGCCAGCAGTGCCAATCAAGAGACCCAGTACTTC.

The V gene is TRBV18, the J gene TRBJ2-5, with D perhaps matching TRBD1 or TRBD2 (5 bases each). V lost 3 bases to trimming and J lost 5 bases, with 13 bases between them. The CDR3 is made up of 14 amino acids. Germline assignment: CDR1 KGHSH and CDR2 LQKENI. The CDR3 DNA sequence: TGTGCCAGCTCACCTCGGGACCCGTGGGAGACCCAGTACTTC. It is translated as CASSPRDPWETQYF. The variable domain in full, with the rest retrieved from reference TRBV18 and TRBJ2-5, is NAGVMQNPRHLVRRRGQEARLRCSPMKGHSHVYWYRQLPEEGLKFMVYLQKENIIDESGMPKERFSAEFPKEGPSILRIQQVVRGDSAAYFCASSPRDPWETQYFGPGTRLLVL.

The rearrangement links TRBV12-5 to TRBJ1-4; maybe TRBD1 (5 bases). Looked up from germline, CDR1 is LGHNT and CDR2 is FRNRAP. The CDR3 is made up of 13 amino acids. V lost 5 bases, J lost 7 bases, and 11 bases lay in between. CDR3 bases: TGTGCTAGTGGTAACTTGGGGGGTGAAAAACTGTTTTTT. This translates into CASGNLGGEKLFF.

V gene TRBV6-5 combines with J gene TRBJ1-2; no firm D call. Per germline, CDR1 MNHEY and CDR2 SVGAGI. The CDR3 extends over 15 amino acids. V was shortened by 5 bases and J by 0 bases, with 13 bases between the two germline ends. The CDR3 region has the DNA TGTGCCAGCAGTCTCGGTCATCTAGCTAACTATGGCTACACCTTC. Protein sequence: CASSLGHLANYGYTF.

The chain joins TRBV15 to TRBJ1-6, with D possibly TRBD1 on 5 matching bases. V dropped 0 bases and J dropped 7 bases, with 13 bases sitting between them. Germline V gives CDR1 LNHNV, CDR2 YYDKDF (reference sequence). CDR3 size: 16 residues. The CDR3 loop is CATSRDPGTENSPLHF. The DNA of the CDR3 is TGTGCCACCAGCAGAGATCCGGGGACGGAGAATTCACCCCTCCACTTT.

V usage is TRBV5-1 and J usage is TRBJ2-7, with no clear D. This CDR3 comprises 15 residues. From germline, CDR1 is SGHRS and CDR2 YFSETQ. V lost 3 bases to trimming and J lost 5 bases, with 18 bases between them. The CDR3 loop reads CASSSFGSSRDEQYF. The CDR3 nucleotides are TGCGCCAGCAGCTCCTTCGGCAGCAGCCGAGACGAGCAGTACTTC.

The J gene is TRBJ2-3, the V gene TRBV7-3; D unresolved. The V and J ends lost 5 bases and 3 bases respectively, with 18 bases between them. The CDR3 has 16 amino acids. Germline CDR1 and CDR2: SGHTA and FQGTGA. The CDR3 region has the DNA TGTGCCAGCAGCGCATTAGGGTCCTCACGGACAGATACGCAGTATTTT. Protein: CASSALGSSRTDTQYF.

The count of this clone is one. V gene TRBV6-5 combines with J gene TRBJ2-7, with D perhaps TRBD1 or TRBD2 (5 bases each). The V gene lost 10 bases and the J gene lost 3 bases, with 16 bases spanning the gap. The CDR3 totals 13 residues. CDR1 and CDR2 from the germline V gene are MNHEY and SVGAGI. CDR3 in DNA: TGTGCCACCGGCGGGTCGAGGGGCTACGAGCAGTACTTC. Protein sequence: CATGGSRGYEQYF.

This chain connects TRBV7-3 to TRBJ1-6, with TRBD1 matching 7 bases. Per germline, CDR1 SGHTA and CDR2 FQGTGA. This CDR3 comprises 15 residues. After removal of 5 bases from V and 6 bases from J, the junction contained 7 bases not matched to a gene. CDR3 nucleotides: TGTGCCAGCAGCGGCAGGGACAGCACTAATTCACCCCTCCACTTT. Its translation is CASSGRDSTNSPLHF.

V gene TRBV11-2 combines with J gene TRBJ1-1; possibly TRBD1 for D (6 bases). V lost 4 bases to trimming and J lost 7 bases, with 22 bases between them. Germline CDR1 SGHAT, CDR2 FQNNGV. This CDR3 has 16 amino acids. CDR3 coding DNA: TGTGCCAGCAGCTCTCTGATCCTAACAGGGAGCCGTGAAGCTTTCTTT. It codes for CASSSLILTGSREAFF.

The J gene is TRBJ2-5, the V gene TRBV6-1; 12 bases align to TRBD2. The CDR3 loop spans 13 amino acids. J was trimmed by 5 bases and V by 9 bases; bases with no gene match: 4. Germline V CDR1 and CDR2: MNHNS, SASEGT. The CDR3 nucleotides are TGTGCCAGTCTAGCGGGGGGGCGGGAGACCCAGTACTTC. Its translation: CASLAGGRETQYF.

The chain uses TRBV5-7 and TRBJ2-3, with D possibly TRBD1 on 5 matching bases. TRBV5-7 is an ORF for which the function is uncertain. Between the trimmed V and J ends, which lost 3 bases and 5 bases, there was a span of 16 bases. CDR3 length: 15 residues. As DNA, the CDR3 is TGTGCCAGCAGCTGCGAGATGCCAGGGAAAGATACGCAGTATTTT. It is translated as CASSCEMPGKDTQYF.

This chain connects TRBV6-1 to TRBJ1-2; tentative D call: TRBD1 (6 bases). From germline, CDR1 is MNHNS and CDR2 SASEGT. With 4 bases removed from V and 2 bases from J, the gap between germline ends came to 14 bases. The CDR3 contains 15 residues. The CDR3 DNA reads TGTGCCAGCAGTGGGAGGGGGACCCTGAACTATGGCTACACCTTC. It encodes CASSGRGTLNYGYTF.

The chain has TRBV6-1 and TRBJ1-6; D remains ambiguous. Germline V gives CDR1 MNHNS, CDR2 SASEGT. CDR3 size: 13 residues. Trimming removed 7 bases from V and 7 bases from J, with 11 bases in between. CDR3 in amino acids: CASKRELNSPLHF. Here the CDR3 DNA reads TGTGCCAGCAAGAGGGAGTTGAATTCACCCCTCCACTTT.

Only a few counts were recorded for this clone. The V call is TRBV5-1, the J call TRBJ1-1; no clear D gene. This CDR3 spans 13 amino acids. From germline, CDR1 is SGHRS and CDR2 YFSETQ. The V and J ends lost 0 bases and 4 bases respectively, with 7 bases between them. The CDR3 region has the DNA TGCGCCAGCAGCTTGGTAGGGTCCACTGAAGCTTTCTTT. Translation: CASSLVGSTEAFF.

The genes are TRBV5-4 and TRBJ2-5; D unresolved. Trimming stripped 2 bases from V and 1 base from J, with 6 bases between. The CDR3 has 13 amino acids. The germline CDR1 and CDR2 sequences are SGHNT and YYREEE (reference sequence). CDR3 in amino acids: CASSFQLQETQYF. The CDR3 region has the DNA TGTGCCAGCAGCTTCCAGCTCCAAGAGACCCAGTACTTC.

The CDR3, as DNA: TGCAGCGGTAGAGTGAACACCGGGGAGCTGTTTTTT. This encodes CSGRVNTGELFF. V usage is TRBV29-1 and J usage is TRBJ2-2, with unresolved D. Germline assignment: CDR1 SQVTM and CDR2 ANQGSEA. The CDR3 spans 12 residues. V lost 7 bases, J lost 1 base, and 7 bases lay in between.

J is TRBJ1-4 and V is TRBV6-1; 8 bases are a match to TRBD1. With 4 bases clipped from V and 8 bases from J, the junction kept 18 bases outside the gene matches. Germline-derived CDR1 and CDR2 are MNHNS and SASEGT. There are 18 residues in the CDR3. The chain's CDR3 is CASSGTQGARDVGEKLFF. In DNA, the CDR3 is TGTGCCAGCAGTGGCACCCAGGGGGCTCGGGACGTTGGGGAAAAACTGTTTTTT.